Shown below are 9 T cell receptor beta chains from a single sample sequenced in a study of T cell responses to AZD1222 COVID-19 vaccine. Profiling relied on immunoSEQ multiplex PCR, and the TCRdb table lists in-frame clones only, not all of them. The sample yields 150,000 to 180,000 clones, 88% seen once. This sample comprised peripheral blood, obtained on day 0 of AZD1222 vaccination. These receptors all stem from an adult in good health.

The V gene is TRBV2, the J gene TRBJ2-7; 10 nucleotides line up with TRBD1. J gave up 7 bases and V 6 bases, and 12 bases lay outside the gene matches. The germline gives CDR1 SNHLY, CDR2 FYNNEI. The CDR3 sequence is 15 residues long. The CDR3 sequence is CASRASGTGAEEQYF. The CDR3 bases are TGTGCCAGCAGGGCCTCCGGGACAGGGGCGGAGGAGCAGTACTTC.

J is TRBJ2-5 and V is TRBV10-3; 11 bases align to TRBD2. The ends lost 5 bases at V and 5 bases at J; junction bases unmatched: 7. Germline V CDR1 and CDR2: ENHRY, SYGVKD. CDR3 size: 15 residues. The CDR3 coding sequence is TGTGCCATCAGTACGCCTAGCGGGGGGTTGGAGACCCAGTACTTC. As protein: CAISTPSGGLETQYF.

The CDR3 loop reads CASSLGQGRSYEQYF. DNA of the CDR3: TGTGCCAGCAGTTTAGGTCAGGGGAGGTCCTACGAGCAGTACTTC. The chain carries TRBV27 and TRBJ2-7; D possibly matches TRBD1 or TRBD2 (6 bases each). This CDR3 is built from 15 residues. Per germline, CDR1 MNHEY and CDR2 SMNVEV (reference sequence). The germline V and J ends were trimmed by 2 bases and 1 base, with 12 bases remaining between them.

This chain connects TRBV18 to TRBJ2-7; no firm D call. The CDR3 contains 11 residues. Germline V lookup: CDR1 KGHSH, CDR2 LQKENI. Trimming removed 4 bases at V and 2 bases at J, with 3 bases between. The CDR3 loop is CASSQAYEQYF. As DNA, the CDR3 is TGTGCCAGCTCACAAGCCTACGAGCAGTACTTC. Combining the CDR3 with reference TRBV18 and TRBJ2-7 gives the whole variable domain NAGVMQNPRHLVRRRGQEARLRCSPMKGHSHVYWYRQLPEEGLKFMVYLQKENIIDESGMPKERFSAEFPKEGPSILRIQQVVRGDSAAYFCASSQAYEQYFGPGTRLTVT.

The CDR3 bases are TGCAGTGCTAGGGCAGCCTATGGCTACACCTTC. This translates into CSARAAYGYTF. V and J are TRBV20-1 and TRBJ1-2; D unresolved. Germline lookup yields CDR1 DFQATT and CDR2 SNEGSKA (reference sequence). The CDR3 loop spans 11 amino acids. Trimming left V 3 bases short and J 4 bases short, with 6 bases between.

The chain carries TRBV14 and TRBJ1-1; D is possibly TRBD1 (5 bases). The CDR3 is 16 amino acids. CDR1 and CDR2 from the germline V gene are SGHDN and FVKESK. The V and J ends lost 0 bases and 0 bases respectively, with 11 bases between them. The CDR3 protein is CASSQDLGTVNTEAFF. The CDR3 DNA reads TGTGCCAGCAGCCAAGATCTTGGGACGGTGAACACTGAAGCTTTCTTT.

The V gene is TRBV7-2, the J gene TRBJ2-3, with unresolved D. Germline assignment: CDR1 SGHTA and CDR2 FQGNSA. This CDR3 region has 14 residues. V lost 4 bases to trimming and J lost 2 bases, with 10 bases between them. The CDR3 sequence: CASSYLGPTDTQYF. The DNA of the CDR3 is TGTGCCAGCAGCTACTTAGGCCCCACAGATACGCAGTATTTT. Drawing the rest from reference TRBV7-2 and TRBJ2-3, the complete variable domain is GAGVSQSPSNKVTEKGKDVELRCDPISGHTALYWYRQSLGQGLEFLIYFQGNSAPDKSGLPSDRFSAERTGGSVSTLTIQRTQQEDSAVYLCASSYLGPTDTQYFGPGTRLTVL.

The chain carries TRBV5-4 and TRBJ1-1; D is ambiguous. CDR1 is SGHNT, CDR2 YYREEE, per germline (reference sequence). The CDR3 consists of 13 residues. V was clipped by 0 bases and J by 5 bases, with 8 bases between them. The CDR3 sequence: CASSLDGLTEAFF. The CDR3 coding sequence is TGTGCCAGCAGCTTGGATGGGTTGACTGAAGCTTTCTTT.

The chain couples TRBV7-8 to TRBJ2-6, with unresolved D. Trimming took 8 bases from V and 0 from J, leaving 11 bases between them. The CDR3 has 15 residues. Germline V gene data show CDR1 as SGHVS and CDR2 as FQNEAQ. The CDR3 protein is CASVNWASGANVLTF. The CDR3, as DNA: TGTGCCAGCGTAAACTGGGCCTCTGGGGCCAACGTCCTGACTTTC.